This record covers a single TCR beta chain. This clone was counted between two and nine times. It has no known antigen specificity. No quality values exist for individual bases; no much larger clone is one base distant. The CDR3 numbers 16 residues from cysteine through phenylalanine. The retained sequence is limited to the CDR3, 48 bases, with the frame set at the first base. For CDR1 and CDR2, the germline V gene (reference sequence) lists SGHNT and YYREEE. V is trimmed back by 4 bases and J by 1 base, and the junction contains 6 bases that no gene match accounts for. This specimen comes from a study of cytomegalovirus exposure and HLA in healthy donors (dated by TCRdb to about 2017). Study-wide context: An earlier analysis of roughly 630 of the donors reported 250 to 300 Gb of sequence data and 120 million or so unique TCR beta sequences from 150 million to 200 million T cells. An early release covering about 600 HLA-typed donors comprised approximately 290 gigabases of sequencing data and some 79 million unique TCR sequences. The study was designed to test whether signatures of past pathogen exposure could be identified by cataloging public T cell receptors. Because of strong linkage in the cohort, four or five DR-DQ haplotypes were treated as single units for association and clustering. Besides the first cohort of under 700 subjects, a separate validation cohort made up of 90 to 150 different subjects was used. The study profiled the T cell repertoires of hundreds of subjects by immunosequencing and related them to cytomegalovirus serostatus. A later analysis re-analyzed previously published TCR beta repertoires from 660 or so donors and added high-resolution HLA genotyping to study TCR occurrence patterns. In an earlier analysis of a few hundred of the donors, high-throughput TCR beta sequencing was used to judge whether each TCR beta V gene segment behaved as functional or pseudogenic. Rather than drawing on any new phenotypic data, the later analysis identified candidate immune exposures from TCR beta sequences and the way those sequences occurred across donors. To predict cytomegalovirus infection status, the study combined high-throughput TCR immunosequencing, statistical association of individual TCRs with disease status, and machine learning. Among about 410 genotyped donors of the cohort, an average of approximately 240,000 unique TCR beta nucleotide sequences was sequenced per donor, of which 15% to 20% were non-productive. Typing coverage varied by locus: about 620-630 donors for A, B, C, DRB1 and DQB1; around 560 for DQA1; about 590 for DPA1; 450 to 480 for DPB1. In a later genetic analysis, genome-wide SNP genotypes for about three fifths of the 666 donors were used, and that subset was treated as a discovery cohort. HLA typing covered class I and class II loci at four-digit resolution. The genetic ancestry cluster associated with self-reported Caucasian donors included roughly 84% of the approximately 410 genotyped donors. Donor age, sex, ethnicity and CMV serostatus were collected together with the repertoire data. Every discovery cohort repertoire had been produced on one sequencing platform.

In total, about 650 healthy bone marrow donors made up the cohort. At the time of sampling, all cohort members were nominally healthy, though unrecorded immune exposures were likely present. The donor tested CMV seropositive and was one of the 289 seropositive cohort members. A peripheral blood sample was provided by each donor, and peripheral blood mononuclear cells were used for TCR beta sequencing. Genomic DNA was extracted from the blood cell samples with the Qiagen DNeasy Blood Extraction Kit. Library creation used the immunoSEQ multiplex PCR assay. For the multiplex PCR, a mixture combining 60 forward primers for TCR Vbeta segments and 13 reverse primers for TCR Jbeta segments was used. The CDR3 region of rearranged TCR beta genes was amplified from genomic DNA with a multiplex PCR assay. On the Illumina HiSeq System, the amplified TCR beta libraries were sequenced as 87-base-pair reads. On the study's bioinformatics: In a later analysis, 80 million or so unique TCR beta chains were counted across the 500 to 700 repertoires, and roughly 11 million of these chains were shared by at least two donors. Raw reads were error-corrected and collapsed into unique sequences by a nearest-neighbor algorithm in which closely related sequences were merged to remove PCR and sequencing errors. V, D and J gene segments were assigned by aligning CDR3 sequences to IMGT reference sequences. Each retained sequence needed at least a six-nucleotide match to both a V gene segment and a J gene segment. Rearrangements were called productive when the CDR3 lacked stop codons and stayed in frame with V and J; all others were non-productive. CDR3 was defined according to IMGT convention as the region running from the second conserved V-encoded cysteine to the conserved J-encoded phenylalanine. The earlier analysis of about 560 of the donors excluded any sequence lacking an unambiguous match to a single V gene segment. An earlier analysis of 587 of the donors classified V segments as functional when productive rearrangements were above 56.7% and as segregating when the standard deviation between donors was above 5%. A statistical classification framework was built to diagnose cytomegalovirus status from the catalog of TCR beta chain sequences. In a later analysis, TCR nucleotide sequences were compared against IMGT/GENE-DB human TR gene sequences so that V and J genes could be assigned. In a later analysis, CDR3 sequences and most-parsimonious VDJ recombination scenarios were assigned using the TCRdist pipeline. In a later analysis, each TCR beta chain was defined by its CDR3 amino acid sequence together with its V-gene family, and reads lacking a unique V-gene family were excluded. In a later analysis, 550 to 650 highly shared, low-generation-probability nucleotide sequences were removed to address suspected cross-contamination and a sequencing artifact. A later analysis calculated a clonal expansion index for each public chain from normalized within-repertoire ranks of inferred template counts. In a later analysis, generation probabilities were computed using a VDJ recombination model fitted to out-of-frame rearrangements, and the results were checked against IGoR. In a later analysis, hypergeometric tests were used to score TCR-TCR, TCR-HLA and TCR-CMV co-occurrence, with a repertoire-size bias correction applied to TCR pairs. In a later analysis, false discovery rates were estimated by permuting HLA or CMV assignments 20 times. A later analysis grouped co-occurring TCRs with DBSCAN, adding TCRdist sequence similarity when clustering within HLA-allele-positive subsets. For co-occurrence clustering, repertoires with fewer than 30,000 or more than 120,000 public chains were excluded, along with five repertoires with anomalous nucleotide sharing. As stored in TCRdb, this immuneACCESS dataset retains in-frame rearrangements with V and J assigned. A fraction of the clones does not appear; measured against another copy, unresolved V genes explain less than half of the discrepancy, and the remainder lacks a known reason. V and J calls and clone size are given by that table; D and trimming were obtained from the DNA. This sample lists 130,000 or so clones; more than 75% were detected once. The ten most abundant clones make up 3% to 3.5% of the sample.

The paper's findings and limits, for the study overall: The presence/absence analyses assumed that sequencing depth was roughly uniform across donors, and that assumption may not be true. In a later analysis, most CMV-associated TCR beta chains were found to appear HLA-restricted, with HLA associations seemingly driven largely by CMV exposure. Several of the top co-occurrence clusters appeared to be linked to parvovirus B19, influenza, CMV and Epstein-Barr virus, according to a later analysis. When HLA alleles, especially DR and DQ, strongly co-occurred, attributing TCR associations to individual alleles was difficult. Some IMGT-functional V segments, including TRBV6-2 and TRBV6-3, could not be distinguished by the 87-base-pair reads and were therefore excluded. Correlated functional status among segregating V segments might be attributable to linkage disequilibrium, but an unknown experimental factor could not be ruled out. Most TCR sequences were observed very rarely across donors, whereas some public TCRs were present in many individuals. In a later genetic analysis, a missense DCLRE1C variant was associated with V-gene and J-gene trimming of TCR beta chains, and the association was replicated in an independent cohort. The cohort was sequenced for TCR beta chains only, and without alpha or paired-chain data the features that could be detected were limited. Because some donors lacked HLA typing at each locus, the association tests relied only on the typed subset. The study listed 150 to 200 TCR beta chains as associated with cytomegalovirus. The authors suggested that the approach could potentially be generalized to other disease states and immunological phenotypes. A further reported finding was that TCR beta sequences accurately predicted the HLA-A and HLA-B alleles for most subjects in the first cohort. Because counts were too low, more than 15 rarely observed V segments, including chromosome 9 orphons, were excluded from the earlier analysis of 587 of the donors. A later analysis found that HLA-associated TCR beta chains were more clonally expanded and had lower generation probabilities than equally common non-associated chains. Three of the identified cytomegalovirus-associated TCR beta chains were confirmed in vitro to be specific for cytomegalovirus antigens. The classifier was reported to diagnose cytomegalovirus status with high specificity and sensitivity in both the original cohort and the validation cohort. For the cohort, immune exposure information was limited to CMV serostatus. In a later analysis, TCR association rates were found to vary across HLA loci, with the most associated TCRs seen for DRB1 alleles and the fewest for HLA-C alleles. The sequencing pipeline was judged likely to have produced a cluster of highly shared sequence variants as a technical artifact. Specific HLA alleles were associated with more than 15,000 TCR beta sequences at a false discovery rate of 0.05 in a later analysis. A later genetic analysis reported fewer N-insertions in productive TCRs among donors in an Asian-associated ancestry cluster than the roughly 670-donor mean. In an earlier analysis of about 540 of the donors, most TCR beta V segments were observed in productive rearrangements about 90% or about 30% of the time, broadly matching IMGT annotations.

The sequence is built from TRBV5-4 and TRBJ2-1; TRBD2 matches 9 bases in the middle. Sample: PBMCs. This clonotype was sampled from a man aged 18 to 35 in good health and CMV-seropositive. The CDR3 reads as follows: CASSGGLARSYNEQFF. The sequenced DNA is TGTGCCAGCAGCGGGGGACTAGCTCGTTCCTACAATGAGCAGTTCTTC.